The 13 T cell receptor beta chains below all came from one sample that was sequenced in a study of CD4 and CD8 cells across lung adenocarcinoma regions. One entry per CDR3 protein, called by TCRdb with MiXCR from the PCR reads. In the table there are about 12,000 distinct CDR3 sequences, under 55% of which are singletons. Sequenced material: CD8+ T cells from the margin of a lung tumor. Every receptor here comes from a female donor with lung adenocarcinoma. The CD4 and CD8 labels of this study may be unreliable.

The V and J genes are TRBV7-9 and TRBJ1-1; D gene uncertain. Germline CDR1 is SEHNR and CDR2 is FQNEAQ (reference sequence). V lost 1 base and J lost 4, with 16 bases in between. The CDR3 runs 16 residues. CDR3 sequence (DNA): TGTGCCAGCAGCTTAGTAGGATTACTTATGGGCACTGAAGCTTTCTTT. This sequence encodes CASSLVGLLMGTEAFF.

This clonotype has only one observation. The gene calls are TRBV10-1 and TRBJ2-4; D call uncertain. Germline V gives CDR1 WNHNN, CDR2 SYGVQD (reference sequence). The CDR3 loop spans 16 amino acids. V was clipped by 4 bases and J by 3 bases, with 16 bases between them. The CDR3 is CASSVSVLWGKNIQYF. In DNA form, the CDR3 reads TGCGCCAGCAGTGTGTCGGTACTGTGGGGCAAAAACATTCAGTACTTC.

The chain joins TRBV6-1 to TRBJ1-6; D remains ambiguous. Trimming took 6 bases from V and 8 from J, leaving 14 bases between them. This CDR3 region has 14 residues. From germline, CDR1 is MNHNS and CDR2 SASEGT. The CDR3 nucleotides are TGTGCCAGCAGCCTCGACGGAAGAGATTCACCCCTCCACTTT. Translating gives CASSLDGRDSPLHF.

This clonotype was detected ten times or more. This chain uses TRBV6-1 with TRBJ1-2; D gene uncertain. Per germline, CDR1 MNHNS and CDR2 SASEGT. This CDR3 region has 14 residues. V lost 3 bases and J 7 bases, leaving 15 bases between the germline ends. The CDR3 protein is CASSDIGPGPGYTF. The CDR3 DNA reads TGTGCCAGCAGTGATATCGGACCCGGACCTGGCTACACCTTC.

There are a few counts of this clonotype. The J gene is TRBJ2-1, the V gene TRBV6-1, with D possibly called TRBD1 or TRBD2 (5 bases each). This CDR3 has 15 amino acids. CDR1 and CDR2 from the germline V gene are MNHNS and SASEGT. Trimming stripped 4 bases from V and 0 bases from J, with 10 bases between. The CDR3 nucleotides are TGTGCCAGCAGTGCGCCGGGGCCCTCCTACAATGAGCAGTTCTTC. It codes for CASSAPGPSYNEQFF.

This clonotype was seen a handful of times. The chain employs TRBV9 and TRBJ2-5; 7 nucleotides line up with TRBD1. Near its end, the DNA agrees better with TRBJ2-7, so the J call may be wrong. The CDR3 is made up of 14 amino acids. In germline, CDR1 is SGDLS, CDR2 YYNGEE. In DNA, the CDR3 is TGTGCCAGCAGCGTAGGTCCAGGGGGCTACGAGCAGTACTTC. This codes for CASSVGPGGYEQYF.

Note on this clonotype: A single base separates this from a much larger clone, so it may be a read error. V is TRBV12-3 or TRBV12-4 and J is TRBJ2-4; D not resolved. V dropped 6 bases and J dropped 0 bases, with 9 bases sitting between them. The CDR3 extends over 14 amino acids. The CDR3 loop reads CASRPLLAKNIQYF. The CDR3 nucleotides read TGTGCCAGCAGGCCCCTACTAGCCAAAAACATTCAGTACTTC.

Sample share makes this clonotype large. The V gene is TRBV12-3 or TRBV12-4, the J gene TRBJ2-2, with D perhaps matching TRBD1 or TRBD2 (6 bases each). The CDR3 is made up of 17 amino acids. With 4 bases removed from V and 1 base from J, the gap between germline ends came to 16 bases. CDR3 sequence reads: CASSYDRGVWNTGELFF. Written as DNA, the CDR3 is TGTGCCAGCAGTTACGATAGGGGGGTGTGGAACACCGGGGAGCTGTTTTTT.

J is TRBJ2-1 and V is TRBV4-1; TRBD2 aligns across 7 bases. The CDR3 is 16 amino acids. Germline V gene data show CDR1 as MGHRA and CDR2 as YSYEKL. Losses at the gene ends were 0 bases for V and 6 bases for J; bases not matched to a gene: 8. CDR3 protein: CASSQEGGGYGNEQFF. The CDR3 DNA follows: TGCGCCAGCAGCCAAGAGGGCGGGGGTTACGGCAATGAGCAGTTCTTC.

By sample share, this clonotype is medium-sized. The rearrangement uses TRBV10-1 and TRBJ2-5, with 7 bases identical to TRBD2. The length of the CDR3 is 15 residues. Trimming removed 5 bases from V and 0 bases from J; junction bases left unmatched: 6. Germline assignment: CDR1 WNHNN and CDR2 SYGVQD (reference sequence). CDR3 residues: CASSQMAGDQETQYF. The CDR3 DNA reads as TGCGCCAGCAGTCAGATGGCGGGGGACCAAGAGACCCAGTACTTC.

V gene TRBV10-1 combines with J gene TRBJ2-6; TRBD1 agrees at 7 bases. J gave up 2 bases and V 6 bases, and 4 bases lay outside the gene matches. From germline, CDR1 is WNHNN and CDR2 SYGVQD (reference sequence). The CDR3 runs 15 residues. CDR3 in DNA: TGCGCCAGCAGCGTAGGGGGCGCTGGGGCCAACGTCCTGACTTTC. Residues: CASSVGGAGANVLTF.

A note on this clonotype: A read error may produce the germline difference seen at one junction end. The chain couples TRBV6-1 to TRBJ2-3; D gene ambiguous. Germline V gives CDR1 MNHNS, CDR2 SASEGT. CDR3 size: 17 residues. As DNA, the CDR3 is TGTGCCAGCAGTCGGAGTCTCGAGGCGGTGGGCGCCAATGCGCAGTACTTT. The encoded protein is CASSRSLEAVGANAQYF.

This clonotype was seen just once. The rearrangement joins TRBV6-1 to TRBJ2-3; 8 positions match TRBD2. Trimming at V came to 6 bases and at J to 5 bases, leaving 16 bases not matched to a gene. Germline V gene data show CDR1 as MNHNS and CDR2 as SASEGT. The CDR3 length is 17 residues. As DNA, the CDR3 is TGTGCCAGCAGCCGGCGGCTCGCGGGGGGATTCAAAGATACGCAGTATTTT. It encodes CASSRRLAGGFKDTQYF.